These T cell receptor beta chains were read from a single sample in a study of CD8+CD57+ T cells in acquired aplastic anemia. TCRdb fed the reads into MiXCR, producing one record per CDR3 protein. The table includes a few hundred thousand distinct CDR3 sequences, 34% detected once. What was sequenced was sorted CD4+, CD8+, or CD8+CD57+ T cells (not recorded which) from PBMCs. The source of these receptors is a human donor in good health, serving as a control. CDR3s include the opening cysteine and the closing phenylalanine or tryptophan. A D gene is named only where the DNA matches it firmly. Only part of the rows carry a size: once, few, many, or a class if the clone is expanded.

j_call v_call d_call clone_size cdr3_aa cdr3_nt
TRBJ1-1 TRBV18 - - CASSPPDGDPLGTEAFF TGTGCCAGCTCACCTCCGGACGGAGACCCGTTAGGTACTGAAGCTTTCTTT
TRBJ1-4 TRBV20-1 TRBD1 few CSARDPTGGREKLFF TGCAGTGCTAGAGACCCGACAGGGGGCCGAGAAAAACTGTTTTTT
TRBJ2-5 TRBV30 - - CAGSGGLEETQYF TGTGCCGGCAGTGGGGGGCTAGAGGAGACCCAGTACTTC
TRBJ1-1 TRBV2 TRBD1 many CASSENRGGGKAFF TGTGCCAGCAGTGAAAACAGGGGCGGGGGAAAAGCTTTCTTT
TRBJ1-1 TRBV15 - - CATSRDTVNTEAFF TGTGCCACCAGCAGAGATACGGTGAACACTGAAGCTTTCTTT
TRBJ2-7 TRBV2 TRBD1 - CASSRIVGQGSEQYF TGTGCCAGCAGCCGAATAGTTGGACAGGGGAGCGAGCAGTACTTC
TRBJ1-5 TRBV20-1 - - CSARERTSSNQPQHF TGCAGTGCTAGAGAGAGGACAAGTAGCAATCAGCCCCAGCATTTT
TRBJ2-5 TRBV18 TRBD1 - CASSPTGGETQYF TGTGCCAGCTCACCGACAGGGGGGGAGACCCAGTACTTC
TRBJ1-4 TRBV7-6 - - CASSLVRGNTEKLFF TGTGCCAGCAGCTTAGTACGGGGGAACACTGAAAAACTGTTTTTT
TRBJ1-6 TRBV20-1 - many CSASAEPRTQGYNSPLHF TGCAGTGCTAGCGCCGAGCCGAGGACACAGGGCTATAATTCACCCCTCCACTTT
TRBJ2-4 TRBV20-1 - few CSANPLGGYRGNIQYF TGCAGTGCTAACCCTTTGGGGGGCTACCGTGGAAACATTCAGTACTTC
TRBJ2-7 TRBV5-4 TRBD1 few CASSLQDRGQGEQYF TGTGCCAGCAGCTTACAGGACAGGGGGCAGGGCGAGCAGTACTTC
TRBJ1-2 TRBV18 - - CASSPTGEAGYTF TGTGCCAGCTCACCAACGGGGGAGGCTGGCTACACCTTC
TRBJ2-3 TRBV9 - many CASSVVGGQTDTQYF TGTGCCAGCAGCGTAGTAGGAGGACAGACAGATACGCAGTATTTT
TRBJ1-3 TRBV15 - many CATSRDFASLSGNTIYF TGTGCCACCAGCAGAGATTTCGCATCACTCTCTGGAAACACCATATATTTT
TRBJ1-5 TRBV25-1 - few CASSRPGRRDQPQHF TGTGCCAGCAGCCGCCCAGGGCGAAGGGATCAGCCCCAGCATTTT
TRBJ2-7 TRBV10-3 TRBD2 - CAISGTGGTYEQYF TGTGCCATCAGTGGGACGGGGGGAACCTACGAGCAGTACTTC
TRBJ1-6 TRBV7-9 TRBD1 - CASSSGTEPNSPLHF TGTGCCAGCAGCTCTGGGACAGAACCTAATTCACCCCTCCACTTT
TRBJ1-1 TRBV4-1 - - CASSQDRENTEAFF TGCGCCAGCAGCCAAGACAGGGAGAACACTGAAGCTTTCTTT
TRBJ1-1 TRBV20-1 - - CSARQGSAEAFF TGCAGTGCTAGGCAGGGTTCCGCTGAAGCTTTCTTT
TRBJ2-7 TRBV2 TRBD1 many CASSLGQGARYEQYF TGTGCCAGCAGCTTAGGACAGGGGGCAAGATACGAGCAGTACTTC
TRBJ2-1 TRBV24-1 TRBD1 once CATSARQGAPPNEQFF TGTGCCACCAGTGCTAGGCAGGGGGCGCCTCCGAATGAGCAGTTCTTC
TRBJ2-3 TRBV2 - few CASSPEGRDTQYF TGTGCCAGCTCACCAGAGGGCAGGGATACGCAGTATTTT
TRBJ1-1 TRBV13 TRBD1 few CASSRFETGLNTEAFF TGTGCCAGCAGCCGATTTGAGACAGGGCTGAACACTGAAGCTTTCTTT